The entry below describes one T cell receptor beta chain. Adult Caucasians living in Nashville, Tennessee made up all of the donors. CDR1 SGHRS and CDR2 YFSETQ come from the germline V gene. With 5 bases clipped from V and 4 bases from J, the junction kept 4 bases outside the gene matches. The CDR3 is 14 residues long. The sample belongs to a study of shared clonotypes between healthy human individuals. PBMC DNA, left unsorted, was sequenced on ten immunoSEQ deep assay plates. Assay: immunoSEQ multiplex PCR; the TCRdb copy retains only in-frame clones and omits some. The sample holds 450,000 to 500,000 clones, over 75% seen once.

The chain has TRBV5-1 and TRBJ2-2; TRBD1 aligns across 8 bases. The sequenced sample was PBMCs. The receptor was derived from a woman between 40 and 55 years old in good health. Some clones in this sample may be carry-over from other donors' samples. The DNA of the CDR3 is TGCGCCAGCAGATCCACAGGGGGCACCGGGGAGCTGTTTTTT. Its protein is CASRSTGGTGELFF.